What follows is one TCR beta chain and its context. What it binds is unknown. This specimen belongs to a study of human T cells and chemical hapten exposure. Study overall: TCR yields differed between samples (mainly from small differences in pooled library volume). Findings and limits, study-wide: TCRs at high frequency, those above 1 in 1000, did not change with DPC sensitization.

Unique molecular identifiers were affixed to discrete cDNA molecules within the library. In the study's own analysis: Sequenced samples showed a median of approximately 100,000 TCRs each, with counts running from around 24,000 to 710,000. MiXCR, run by TCRdb on the reads, gives a single entry per CDR3 protein. Clone size and V and J calls follow TCRdb, not the original study. This sample has about 120,000 distinct CDR3 sequences, with more than 8.5% found just once. Between the trimmed V and J ends, which lost 2 bases and 2 bases, there was a span of 13 bases. Per germline, CDR1 MGHRA and CDR2 YSYEKL. The CDR3 extends over 15 amino acids. Total RNA extraction was carried out from unfractionated whole blood.

Specimen: whole blood. J is TRBJ2-7 and V is TRBV4-1; TRBD1 or TRBD2 may be the D gene (5 bases each). This clonotype was obtained from a human donor in good health. Some clones in this sample may be carry-over from other donors' samples. In DNA, the CDR3 is TGCGCCAGCAGCCAAATACTAGGGACGGCCTACGAGCAGTACTTC. It translates to CASSQILGTAYEQYF.